Presented here are 14 T cell receptor beta chains from one specimen sequenced in a study of cytomegalovirus exposure and HLA in healthy donors. In the PCR, 60 Vbeta and 13 Jbeta primers were used. Generated by immunoSEQ multiplex PCR, the TCRdb table keeps only in-frame clones and is missing some. The sample shows about 140,000 clones, around 85% of them seen only once. The sample comprised PBMCs. The receptors come from a female donor in good health and CMV-seronegative.

The J gene is TRBJ2-3, the V gene TRBV5-1, with TRBD2 identical over 8 bases. V was pared by 4 bases and J by 4 bases, with 8 bases of the junction left unmatched. The CDR3 sequence is 15 residues long. Looked up from germline, CDR1 is SGHRS and CDR2 is YFSETQ. This chain's CDR3 is CASSTGGEGADTQYF. In DNA form, the CDR3 reads TGCGCCAGCAGCACGGGAGGGGAGGGGGCAGATACGCAGTATTTT.

The V and J genes are TRBV5-1 and TRBJ2-1, with D possibly matching TRBD2 (6 bases). The CDR3 has 15 residues. Germline assignment: CDR1 SGHRS and CDR2 YFSETQ. With 5 bases removed from V and 8 bases from J, the gap between germline ends came to 20 bases. The CDR3 sequence: CASRGTGTPLHEQFF. In DNA form, the CDR3 reads TGCGCCAGCAGAGGAACCGGGACTCCCCTCCATGAGCAGTTCTTC.

The chain links TRBV6-1 to TRBJ2-2, with 8 bases fitting TRBD1. V was pared by 8 bases and J by 8 bases, with 4 bases of the junction left unmatched. The germline CDR1 and CDR2 sequences are MNHNS and SASEGT. The CDR3 has 12 residues. The CDR3 reads CASRQGTGELFF. CDR3 sequence (DNA): TGTGCCAGCCGACAGGGGACGGGGGAGCTGTTTTTT.

The rearrangement uses TRBV4-2 and TRBJ2-1; 8 nucleotides line up with TRBD2. The CDR3 runs 14 residues. With V trimmed by 4 bases and J by 7 bases, 6 bases remained unmatched. CDR1 LGHNA and CDR2 YNFKEQ come from the germline V gene. The CDR3 loop reads CASSPLAGLNEQFF. As DNA, the CDR3 is TGTGCCAGCAGCCCATTAGCGGGATTAAATGAGCAGTTCTTC.

The V and J genes are TRBV6-1 and TRBJ2-3; 9 bases fit TRBD2. Germline CDR1 MNHNS, CDR2 SASEGT. The CDR3 is 14 residues long. This CDR3 is CAATWTSGTDTQYF. DNA for the CDR3: TGTGCAGCCACGTGGACTAGCGGCACAGATACGCAGTATTTT.

This clone was detected only once. The chain has TRBV5-6 and TRBJ2-1; D is perhaps TRBD1 (6 bases). Germline V gene sequence: CDR1 SGHDT, CDR2 YYEEEE. This CDR3 has 13 amino acids. V was trimmed by 4 bases and J by 4 bases, leaving 9 bases between them. Here the CDR3 DNA reads TGTGCCAGCAGCGGAACAGGGTACAATGAGCAGTTCTTC. Residues: CASSGTGYNEQFF.

The J gene is TRBJ2-2, the V gene TRBV14, with 12 bases fitting TRBD1. The junction had 9 bases not matched to a gene; V was cut back by 6 bases and J by 7 bases. This CDR3 contains 16 residues. Germline CDR1 SGHDN, CDR2 FVKESK. The CDR3 is CASSSRDRGRGGELFF. In DNA, the CDR3 is TGTGCCAGCAGTAGCCGGGACAGGGGGCGTGGCGGGGAGCTGTTTTTT.

The chain carries TRBV6-1 and TRBJ1-4; TRBD1 matches 9 bases. CDR3 length: 18 residues. Per germline, CDR1 MNHNS and CDR2 SASEGT. V lost 0 bases to trimming and J lost 4 bases; unmatched junction nucleotides: 9. The CDR3, as DNA: TGTGCCAGCAGTGAAGCCCGGGACAGGGACGGCTATAATGAAAAACTGTTTTTT. This encodes CASSEARDRDGYNEKLFF.

The J gene is TRBJ2-1, the V gene TRBV30; 9 bases are shared with TRBD1. This CDR3 spans 15 amino acids. Per germline, CDR1 GTSNPN and CDR2 SVGIG (reference sequence). The ends lost 2 bases at V and 9 bases at J; junction bases unmatched: 11. CDR3 coding DNA: TGTGCCTGGAGTCCCGGGACAGGGTTTTCCGGTGAGCAGTTCTTC. This sequence encodes CAWSPGTGFSGEQFF. Combining the CDR3 with reference TRBV30 and TRBJ2-1 gives the whole variable domain SQTIHQWPATLVQPVGSPLSLECTVEGTSNPNLYWYRQAAGRGLQLLFYSVGIGQISSEVPQNLSASRPQDRQFILSSKKLLLSDSGFYLCAWSPGTGFSGEQFFGPGTRLTVL.

The rearrangement joins TRBV5-1 to TRBJ2-5; 9 bases are a match to TRBD1. With 0 bases clipped from V and 5 bases from J, the junction kept 5 bases outside the gene matches. Germline V gene lookup returns CDR1 SGHRS and CDR2 YFSETQ. The CDR3 consists of 15 residues. CDR3 in amino acids: CASSLAGTGSETQYF. The CDR3 nucleotides read TGCGCCAGCAGCTTGGCCGGGACAGGGTCGGAGACCCAGTACTTC.

The chain combines TRBV5-8 with TRBJ2-7, with TRBD2 as a possible D gene (6 bases). Germline-derived CDR1 and CDR2 are SGHTS and YDEGEE. The CDR3 covers 14 residues. V dropped 0 bases and J dropped 4 bases, with 11 bases sitting between them. CDR3 loop: CASSLEPEGYEQYF. As DNA, the CDR3 is TGTGCCAGCAGCTTGGAGCCGGAGGGATACGAGCAGTACTTC.

The table lists this clone with a count of one. The chain employs TRBV7-2 and TRBJ1-1; no clear D. Germline-derived CDR1 and CDR2 are SGHTA and FQGNSA. The V gene lost 5 bases and the J gene lost 2 bases, with 15 bases spanning the gap. The CDR3 contains 15 residues. The CDR3 nucleotides read TGTGCCAGCAGCGGCCGAGCGGGGTATAACACTGAAGCTTTCTTT. Its protein is CASSGRAGYNTEAFF.

Only one count was recorded for this clone. This chain uses TRBV27 with TRBJ2-2; D gene unclear. The ends were cut back, 8 bases at V and 6 bases at J, with 10 bases in the middle. There are 12 residues in the CDR3. Germline CDR1 reads MNHEY; CDR2 reads SMNVEV (reference sequence). The CDR3 loop is CASLNPAGELFF. CDR3 bases: TGTGCCAGCCTAAATCCCGCCGGGGAGCTGTTTTTT.

V gene TRBV5-1 combines with J gene TRBJ2-2, with 11 bases matching TRBD1. Germline V gene lookup returns CDR1 SGHRS and CDR2 YFSETQ. J gave up 7 bases and V 3 bases, and 11 bases lay outside the gene matches. This CDR3 has 17 residues. CDR3 region: CASSYPRGTGGFGELFF. CDR3 DNA: TGCGCCAGCAGCTACCCACGTGGGACAGGGGGTTTCGGGGAGCTGTTTTTT.